The source of this TCR beta chain is a study of persistence of HIV-infected CD4 T cells. Study background: Two participants gave one leukapheresis sample; others gave up to roughly 180 mL blood repeatedly. Whole-study findings and limits: Antigen-responding cells were enriched for degenerate expanded CDR3beta sequences.

In this sample, this clone turned up once. Its antigen is unidentified. This was the immunoSEQ version 4 assay in survey mode. The method was immunoSEQ multiplex PCR; TCRdb's version includes in-frame clones alone and lacks a portion of them. The sample lists tens of thousands of clones; 80% to 95% were seen once. This nonspecific control used anti-CD3/anti-CD28 bead stimulation of CD4+ T cells. CD4+ T cells upregulating both CD40 ligand and CD69 were sorted as responding cells. Anti-CD28/CD49d costimulation, CD40-blocking antibody and enfuvirtide were given to CD8-depleted PBMCs for 18 hours. The input for sequencing was CD4+ T cells sorted from PBMCs after 18-hour stimulation, taken from a patient who received antiretroviral therapy. This sequence was found in an adult man with HIV who was CMV-seropositive.

Here the CDR3 DNA reads TGTGCCAGCAGCTACCGGACAGGGTCCGGGACCCAGTACTTC. Its translation: CASSYRTGSGTQYF. The chain carries TRBV9 and TRBJ2-5, with 8 nucleotides matching TRBD1. The CDR3 is made up of 14 amino acids. With V trimmed by 4 bases and J by 7 bases, 9 bases remained unmatched. Germline CDR1 and CDR2: SGDLS and YYNGEE.